Each of the 30 T cell receptor beta chains below was sequenced from the same sample in a study of cytotoxic CD8 clonotypes in ibrutinib-treated CLL. TCRdb keeps only in-frame clones here, not all; method: immunoSEQ multiplex PCR. The repertoire has 250,000 or so clones, 70% of them found once; the top ten carry 15%. This specimen was PBMCs, taken after 24 months of ibrutinib treatment. The receptor set was obtained from a human donor with chronic lymphocytic leukemia.

V and J are TRBV19 and TRBJ1-5; the D gene is possibly TRBD1 (6 bases). Trimming took 5 bases from V and 0 from J, leaving 14 bases between them. In germline, CDR1 is LNHDA, CDR2 SQIVND (reference sequence). The CDR3 runs to 16 residues. The CDR3 DNA sequence: TGTGCCAGTAGTTCCCAGGGGCCTAATAGCAATCAGCCCCAGCATTTT. Protein product: CASSSQGPNSNQPQHF. The full variable domain, completed using reference TRBV19 and TRBJ1-5, is DGGITQSPKYLFRKEGQNVTLSCEQNLNHDAMYWYRQDPGQGLRLIYYSQIVNDFQKGDIAEGYSVSREKKESFPLTVTSAQKNPTAFYLCASSSQGPNSNQPQHFGDGTRLSIL.

As to this clone: In the same sample, other DNA sequences code for this CDR3. The chain joins TRBV15 to TRBJ1-3, with 7 positions matching TRBD1. The CDR3 runs to 14 residues. V was clipped by 6 bases and J by 0 bases; unmatched bases: 2. The germline V gene has CDR1 LNHNV and CDR2 YYDKDF (reference sequence). CDR3 region: CATRTGNSGNTIYF. CDR3 coding DNA: TGTGCCACCAGGACAGGGAACTCTGGAAACACCATATATTTT.

This sequence joins TRBV11-3 and TRBJ2-1; D gene uncertain. Germline V gene sequence: CDR1 SGHNT, CDR2 YENEEA. Trimming shortened V by 4 bases and J by 0 bases, and 4 bases separated the two germline ends. The CDR3 is 13 residues long. The CDR3 nucleotides are TGTGCCAGCAGCTCCAGCTCCTACAATGAGCAGTTCTTC. Translating gives CASSSSSYNEQFF.

The chain links TRBV5-1 to TRBJ2-2; TRBD2 aligns across 7 bases. J gave up 3 bases and V 4 bases, and 6 bases lay outside the gene matches. The CDR3 runs to 15 residues. CDR1 and CDR2 from the germline V gene are SGHRS and YFSETQ. CDR3 sequence (DNA): TGCGCCAGCAGCGGCGGGAGACTGGACACCGGGGAGCTGTTTTTT. Protein: CASSGGRLDTGELFF.

This clone was seen only once. CDR3 nucleotide sequence: TGTGCCAGCAGGTACGGGGCAGGGGGCTCCTACGAGCAGTACTTC. Translation: CASRYGAGGSYEQYF. This chain connects TRBV6-5 to TRBJ2-7; TRBD1 matches 7 bases. V was pared by 6 bases and J by 0 bases, with 8 bases of the junction left unmatched. This CDR3 has 15 amino acids. Germline V gives CDR1 MNHEY, CDR2 SVGAGI.

This clone was seen once. The chain employs TRBV5-1 and TRBJ2-3, with no clear D. The CDR3 loop spans 15 amino acids. Germline values: CDR1 SGHRS, CDR2 YFSETQ. V lost 9 bases and J lost 2, with 19 bases in between. The CDR3 nucleotides read TGCGCCACCCTACCGACCCCCCGTATCACAGATACGCAGTATTTT. Its translation: CATLPTPRITDTQYF.

The rearrangement uses TRBV2 and TRBJ2-5; the D is unclear. Per germline, CDR1 SNHLY and CDR2 FYNNEI. The ends were cut back, 2 bases at V and 1 base at J, with 5 bases in the middle. The CDR3 totals 13 residues. CDR3 sequence (DNA): TGTGCCAGCAGTGAATTCCGCCAAGAGACCCAGTACTTC. Its protein is CASSEFRQETQYF.

The chain uses TRBV2 and TRBJ2-3, with 8 bases matching TRBD2. Looked up from germline, CDR1 is SNHLY and CDR2 is FYNNEI. The CDR3 runs 14 residues. V was pared by 6 bases and J by 4 bases, with 6 bases of the junction left unmatched. CDR3 region: CASSGGRLSDTQYF. DNA for the CDR3: TGTGCCAGCAGCGGCGGGAGGCTCTCAGATACGCAGTATTTT.

The CDR3 sequence is CAWTSGRGGTDTQYF. The CDR3 DNA follows: TGTGCCTGGACTAGCGGGAGGGGAGGCACAGATACGCAGTATTTT. This chain uses TRBV30 with TRBJ2-3; TRBD2 matches at 12 bases. V lost 4 bases and J lost 1; bases outside the gene matches: 3. Germline loops: CDR1 GTSNPN, CDR2 SVGIG (reference sequence). The CDR3 has 15 amino acids.

The chain is built from TRBV7-2 and TRBJ2-7; 11 bases fit TRBD1. The CDR3 contains 15 residues. CDR1 SGHTA and CDR2 FQGNSA come from the germline V gene. Losses at the gene ends were 5 bases for V and 2 bases for J; bases not matched to a gene: 5. Here the CDR3 reads CASSQGQGATYEQYF. The CDR3 DNA reads TGTGCCAGCAGCCAAGGACAGGGGGCCACCTACGAGCAGTACTTC.

V is TRBV27 and J is TRBJ2-1; 10 positions agree with TRBD2. Per the germline V gene, CDR1 is MNHEY and CDR2 is SMNVEV (reference sequence). With V trimmed by 7 bases and J by 8 bases, 11 bases remained unmatched. The CDR3 sequence is 15 residues long. CDR3: CASMLAGVSSDEQFF. The CDR3, as DNA: TGTGCCAGCATGCTAGCGGGAGTCAGCAGCGATGAGCAGTTCTTC.

J is TRBJ2-7 and V is TRBV2; TRBD1 agrees at 8 bases. Trimming took 1 base from V and 3 from J; bases not matched to a gene: 2. CDR1 is SNHLY, CDR2 FYNNEI, per germline. CDR3 length: 14 residues. The CDR3 DNA reads TGTGCCAGCAGTGAAGGGACAGGGTACTACGAGCAGTACTTC. Protein: CASSEGTGYYEQYF.

The chain is built from TRBV27 and TRBJ2-5; 11 bases match TRBD2. Trimming cost V 6 bases and J 4 bases; bases outside gene matches: 4. In germline, CDR1 is MNHEY, CDR2 SMNVEV (reference sequence). The CDR3 loop spans 14 amino acids. The CDR3, as DNA: TGTGCCAGCAGCACTAGCGGGAGCGGAGAGACCCAGTACTTC. Protein product: CASSTSGSGETQYF.

The chain is built from TRBV7-2 and TRBJ2-1; TRBD1 aligns across 9 bases. The V and J ends lost 6 bases and 8 bases, in that order; junction bases with no gene match: 8. The CDR3 consists of 14 residues. Germline CDR1 reads SGHTA; CDR2 reads FQGNSA. CDR3 sequence: CASREWTGVDEQFF. In nucleotides, the CDR3 is TGTGCCAGCAGGGAATGGACAGGGGTTGATGAGCAGTTCTTC.

This chain joins TRBV6-5 and TRBJ1-3; weak D call: TRBD1 (5 bases). The CDR3 totals 12 residues. The V end was cut by 6 bases, the J end by 2 bases, with 5 bases between. Per germline, CDR1 MNHEY and CDR2 SVGAGI. In DNA form, the CDR3 reads TGTGCCAGCAGGACAGCTGGAAACACCATATATTTT. Translated: CASRTAGNTIYF.

The chain is built from TRBV19 and TRBJ2-7; 11 nucleotides agree with TRBD2. The V segment lost 5 bases and the J segment 0 bases; nucleotides outside the gene matches: 9. The CDR3 is 17 amino acids. The V gene's germline CDR1 is LNHDA and CDR2 SQIVND (reference sequence). The chain's CDR3 is CASSDRLAGLSSYEQYF. CDR3 bases: TGTGCCAGTAGTGATCGACTAGCGGGGCTAAGCTCCTACGAGCAGTACTTC.

V is TRBV27 and J is TRBJ2-1, with D tentatively TRBD1 (6 bases). The CDR3 extends over 14 amino acids. Germline V gives CDR1 MNHEY, CDR2 SMNVEV (reference sequence). The germline V and J ends were trimmed by 4 bases and 4 bases, with 11 bases remaining between them. CDR3: CASSYQGWYNEQFF. The CDR3 region has the DNA TGTGCCAGCAGTTACCAGGGGTGGTACAATGAGCAGTTCTTC.

This chain uses TRBV7-2 with TRBJ1-1, with no clear D. The CDR3 loop spans 13 amino acids. V was shortened by 4 bases and J by 3 bases, with 9 bases between the two germline ends. Per the germline V gene, CDR1 is SGHTA and CDR2 is FQGNSA. The chain's CDR3 is CASSSVEDTEAFF. CDR3 bases: TGTGCCAGCAGCTCGGTGGAGGACACTGAAGCTTTCTTT.

The chain combines TRBV21-1 with TRBJ2-7; TRBD1 was called by the table and not checked on the DNA. TRBV21-1 is a known pseudogene. There are 13 residues in the CDR3. The CDR3 region has the DNA TGTGCCAGCATCGACAGGGGTAAAATCGAGCAGTACTTC. Amino acid sequence: CASIDRGKIEQYF.

This rearrangement joins TRBV27 to TRBJ2-1; D call uncertain. CDR1 MNHEY and CDR2 SMNVEV come from the germline V gene (reference sequence). V was clipped by 5 bases and J by 2 bases, with 7 bases between them. The CDR3 has 13 amino acids. CDR3 DNA sequence: TGTGCCAGCAGTACCGCCCCCTACAATGAGCAGTTCTTC. Its translation is CASSTAPYNEQFF.

The chain recombines TRBV19 with TRBJ2-2; no clear D gene. Germline CDR1 reads LNHDA; CDR2 reads SQIVND (reference sequence). The CDR3 is made up of 13 amino acids. Trimming took 7 bases from V and 1 from J, leaving 7 bases between them. DNA for the CDR3: TGTGCCAGTATAACGGTGAACACCGGGGAGCTGTTTTTT. Translation: CASITVNTGELFF. Variable domain in full (rest from reference TRBV19 and TRBJ2-2): DGGITQSPKYLFRKEGQNVTLSCEQNLNHDAMYWYRQDPGQGLRLIYYSQIVNDFQKGDIAEGYSVSREKKESFPLTVTSAQKNPTAFYLCASITVNTGELFFGEGSRLTVL.

CDR3 sequence (DNA): TGTGCCAGCAGTGTAGGCCCGGCAGTGAACACTGAAGCTTTCTTT. Encoded protein: CASSVGPAVNTEAFF. The chain recombines TRBV28 with TRBJ1-1; D is uncertain. This CDR3 has 15 residues. Germline-derived CDR1 and CDR2 are MDHEN and SYDVKM. The ends were cut back, 5 bases at V and 0 bases at J, with 13 bases in the middle.

The rearrangement links TRBV4-2 to TRBJ2-7; 9 bases are shared with TRBD1. The CDR3 contains 16 residues. Trimming cost V 3 bases and J 6 bases; bases outside gene matches: 12. Germline CDR1 LGHNA, CDR2 YNFKEQ. This chain's CDR3 is CASSHRPTGQGTEQYF. The CDR3 region has the DNA TGTGCCAGCAGCCATCGGCCCACGGGACAGGGCACCGAGCAGTACTTC.

The rearrangement links TRBV6-5 to TRBJ2-5; D is ambiguous. Deletions cut 4 bases from V and 5 bases from J, with 8 bases between. The CDR3 has 12 amino acids. CDR1 MNHEY and CDR2 SVGAGI come from the germline V gene. DNA for the CDR3: TGTGCCAGCAGTTTGACCCGGGAGACCCAGTACTTC. Translated, it gives CASSLTRETQYF.

The J gene is TRBJ2-5, the V gene TRBV4-2; unclear D gene. This CDR3 has 11 residues. CDR1 is LGHNA, CDR2 YNFKEQ, per germline. V lost 0 bases and J lost 4, with 0 bases in between. CDR3 in amino acids: CASSQEETQYF. DNA of the CDR3: TGTGCCAGCAGCCAAGAAGAGACCCAGTACTTC.

The rearrangement links TRBV18 to TRBJ1-1; 10 nucleotides agree with TRBD1. CDR3 length: 15 amino acids. The germline V gene encodes CDR1 KGHSH and CDR2 LQKENI. V lost 5 bases and J lost 4; bases outside the gene matches: 7. CDR3 sequence reads: CASSGNDRGLTEAFF. CDR3 coding DNA: TGTGCCAGCTCAGGCAACGACAGGGGGCTCACTGAAGCTTTCTTT.

The chain recombines TRBV4-2 with TRBJ2-2; D unclear. CDR1 and CDR2 (germline): LGHNA, YNFKEQ. The V and J ends lost 3 bases and 6 bases respectively, with 8 bases between them. The CDR3 runs 13 residues. The CDR3 spells CASSQESSGELFF. The CDR3 bases are TGTGCCAGCAGCCAGGAATCATCCGGGGAGCTGTTTTTT.

The V and J genes are TRBV7-2 and TRBJ2-7; 7 bases align to TRBD1. The V gene end was trimmed by 5 bases and the J gene end by 2 bases; junction bases not matched to a gene: 0. The germline CDR1 and CDR2 sequences are SGHTA and FQGNSA. The length of the CDR3 is 12 residues. The CDR3 DNA sequence: TGTGCCAGCAGCACAGGGGCCTACGAGCAGTACTTC. This gives the protein CASSTGAYEQYF.

Only a few counts were recorded for this clone. The chain carries TRBV28 and TRBJ1-5; 10 bases line up with TRBD1. With 8 bases clipped from V and 5 bases from J, the junction kept 0 bases outside the gene matches. The CDR3 runs to 12 residues. From germline, CDR1 is MDHEN and CDR2 SYDVKM. In DNA, the CDR3 is TGTGCCAGCGGGACAGGGGATCAGCCCCAGCATTTT. Translating it yields CASGTGDQPQHF.

This clone has a handful of counts. The gene calls are TRBV15 and TRBJ2-7; D call uncertain. Between the trimmed V and J ends, which lost 3 bases and 0 bases, there was a span of 12 bases. CDR3 size: 15 residues. Germline lookup yields CDR1 LNHNV and CDR2 YYDKDF (reference sequence). CDR3 DNA sequence: TGTGCCACCAGCAGCGACTCAGCGAGCTCCTACGAGCAGTACTTC. This sequence encodes CATSSDSASSYEQYF.